Below, 3 T cell receptor beta chains from the same sample are listed, as sequenced in a study of breast tumors, draining lymph nodes, adjacent tissues listed by TCRdb under 2016. The library was obtained by multiplex PCR. Sequencing was carried out with an Illumina HiSeq 2000. The public reads were run again by TCRdb, first through fastp at Q25 and then through MiXCR, and only productive beta chains were kept. Every distinct CDR3 protein forms one entry, paired with its most common genes and DNA. Here the sample has roughly 11,000 distinct CDR3 sequences; about 50% occur a single time. Around 40% of the sample is held by the ten biggest clonotypes. Material: breast tumor tissue. The origin of the receptors is a female donor with breast cancer. Some clones in this sample may be carry-over from other donors' samples.

Points on this clonotype: Since the CDR3 does not end with the conserved phenylalanine or tryptophan, this likely comes from a read error. The chain links TRBV7-7 to TRBJ2-5; TRBD2 matches at 7 bases. The CDR3 runs to 15 residues. Germline V gene data show CDR1 as SSHAT and CDR2 as FNYEAQ (reference sequence). The CDR3 DNA reads TGTGCTAGCAGCTTAGCAGGGAGGGAGGGAGAGACCCAGTACCTC. The encoded protein is CASSLAGREGETQYL.

The V gene is TRBV6-1, the J gene TRBJ2-7; TRBD2 matches 11 bases. Germline lookup yields CDR1 MNHNS and CDR2 SASEGT. The CDR3 is made up of 15 amino acids. The J segment lost 5 bases and the V segment lost 4 bases, leaving 7 bases of the junction unmatched. CDR3 sequence: CASSARTSGWDEQYF. CDR3 DNA: TGTGCCAGCAGTGCAAGGACTAGCGGGTGGGACGAGCAGTACTTC.

This chain joins TRBV6-1 and TRBJ2-1; TRBD2 agrees at 9 bases. Germline trimming cut 2 bases from V and 7 bases from J; bases unmatched to any gene: 15. Germline V lookup: CDR1 MNHNS, CDR2 SASEGT. This CDR3 comprises 18 residues. CDR3 bases: TGTGCCAGCAGTGAATTAAGCCTGAGCGGGAGGATCGGGAATGAGCAGTTCTTC. Protein product: CASSELSLSGRIGNEQFF.